These T cell receptor beta chains were read from a single sample in a study of blood T cells in healthy people across ages. TCRdb fed the 5' RACE reads into MiXCR, producing one record per CDR3 protein. The repertoire includes about 680,000 distinct CDR3 sequences, around 48% of them detected once, and 25% to 35% sits in the top ten. Sequencing input: blood. Every receptor here comes from a woman aged 55-70 years in good health. Both conserved end residues are part of each CDR3. D genes are given only for firm matches. Clone size is stated in some rows and not others, as once, few, many or a class when expanded.

d_call clone_size j_call v_call cdr3_nt cdr3_aa
TRBD2 few TRBJ2-5 TRBV29-1 TGCAGCGCTCGTAGCGGGAAACAAGAGACCCAGTACTTC CSARSGKQETQYF
- - TRBJ2-7 TRBV11-2 TGTGCCAGCCGCGGTGTGGACGTCAGCTCCTACGAGCAGTACTTC CASRGVDVSSYEQYF
- - TRBJ1-1 TRBV12-3/TRBV12-4 TGTGCCAGCGAAGAGGGGTTCATGAACACTGAAGCTTTCTTT CASEEGFMNTEAFF
TRBD1 - TRBJ1-2 TRBV20-1 TGCAGTGCTAGAGGGACAGGGGGGTTTTATGGCTACACCTTC CSARGTGGFYGYTF
- - TRBJ1-2 TRBV28 TGTGCCAGCAGTTTTTGGGGGGCGGAGAGCTATGGCTACACCTTC CASSFWGAESYGYTF
- few TRBJ2-2 TRBV29-1 TGCAGCGTCCGGGACGGCACCGGGGAGCTGTTTTTT CSVRDGTGELFF
TRBD2 - TRBJ2-1 TRBV10-3 TGTGCCATCAGTGGACTAGCGGGCAATGAGCAGTTCTTC CAISGLAGNEQFF
- - TRBJ2-1 TRBV6-1 TGTGCCAGCAGTCTCCGGGACGCAGACAATGAGCAGTTCTTC CASSLRDADNEQFF
TRBD1 - TRBJ2-7 TRBV4-3 TGCGCCAGCAGCCAAGATCTCGGACAGGGGGCGAATGAGCAGTACTTC CASSQDLGQGANEQYF
TRBD2 many TRBJ2-5 TRBV7-2 TGTGCCAGCAGCCCCAAAACTAGCGGGAGATCAGATAAGGTCCGGTACTTC CASSPKTSGRSDKVRYF
TRBD2 once TRBJ2-7 TRBV24-1 TGTGCCACCAGTGACACCACTAGCGGGAGGGTCAATGAGCAGTACTTC CATSDTTSGRVNEQYF